Each of the 11 T cell receptor beta chains below was sequenced from the same sample in a study of Tregs in tolerant kidney transplant recipients. The nonmyeloablative bone marrow transplants came from related graft donors, with transient mixed chimerism. The protocol was immunoSEQ multiplex PCR, while the TCRdb copy is restricted to in-frame clones and leaves out a portion. The sample is made up of more than 11,000 clones, and the top ten hold 25% to 30% of it. Source: CD8+ T cells from blood (PBMCs), taken 6 months after the transplant. Receptors originate from a human patient who received a combined kidney and bone marrow transplant. Some T cells may be provided by the graft donor.

The sequenced CDR3 bases are TGTGCCAGTAGTATAATATACATTAGCAATCAGCCC. Amino acids: CASSIIYISNQP. The CDR3, in full, reads CASSIIYISNQPQHF. The chain combines TRBV19 with TRBJ1-5; D gene unclear. The read falls 3 residues short of the CDR3 end, and the missing part is taken from the germline J gene. The CDR3 loop spans 15 amino acids. The V gene's germline CDR1 is LNHDA and CDR2 SQIVND (reference sequence). Trimming took off 2 bases at V and 0 bases at J, with 8 bases between the two ends.

In the case of this clone: The read comes to an end 3 residues before the CDR3 does, leaving the germline J gene to fill in the end. The genes are TRBV20-1 and TRBJ1-2; no definite D call. The CDR3 spans 13 residues. The germline V gene has CDR1 DFQATT and CDR2 SNEGSKA (reference sequence). The covered CDR3 bases are TGCAGTGCTAGCGAGCCACCCCTGGGCGAC. As protein: CSASEPPLGD. The full CDR3 is CSASEPPLGDYTF.

As for this clone: The read terminates 3 residues ahead of where the CDR3 ends, so the germline J gene completes it. Other DNA sequences from this sample encode an identical CDR3 as well. The rearrangement uses TRBV6-1 and TRBJ2-4; 9 nucleotides match TRBD1. Looked up from germline, CDR1 is MNHNS and CDR2 is SASEGT. V gave up 4 bases and J gave up 8 bases; unmatched junction bases: 3. CDR3 length equals 13 residues. The sequenced part of the CDR3 DNA is TGTGCCAGCAGTGTCACAGGGGGCTACATT. Translation: CASSVTGGYI. The CDR3 as a whole reads CASSVTGGYIQYF.

About this clone itself: Read data end 3 residues before the CDR3 end; the end is taken from the germline J gene. The V call is TRBV13, the J call TRBJ2-1; possible D gene TRBD2, 6 bases. Germline values: CDR1 PRHDT, CDR2 FYEKMQ (reference sequence). The CDR3 extends over 15 amino acids. V gave up 1 base and J gave up 1 base, with 8 bases separating them. The part of the CDR3 DNA that was read is TGTGCCAGCAGCTTAGCGGGGGATTCCTACAATGAG. Protein sequence: CASSLAGDSYNE. The complete CDR3 sequence is CASSLAGDSYNEQFF.

As to this clone: The CDR3 extends 3 residues past the end of the read, so its final part is completed from the germline J gene. V and J are TRBV12-3 or TRBV12-4 and TRBJ2-5, with D perhaps matching TRBD2 (6 bases). This CDR3 contains 12 residues. With 8 bases removed from V and 5 bases from J, the gap between germline ends came to 12 bases. CDR3 DNA (partial): TGTGCCAGCCGAGCCCGGGGGGAGACC. Its translation is CASRARGET. The full CDR3 is CASRARGETQYF.

With regard to this clone: The CDR3 end lies 3 residues beyond the end of the read and is filled in from the germline J gene. The genes are TRBV5-5 and TRBJ1-1; D is possibly TRBD1 (5 bases). Trimming cost V 3 bases and J 7 bases, with 10 bases left between them. The CDR3 contains 12 residues. The germline CDR1 and CDR2 sequences are SGHKS and YYEKEE (reference sequence). Partial CDR3 DNA: TGTGCCAGCAGCTCCCGGGACTTTGAA. This encodes CASSSRDFE. The complete CDR3 protein is CASSSRDFEAFF.

With regard to this clone: The junction departs from germline at one end; a sequencing error may be responsible. The CDR3 goes on 3 residues after the read ends, and that part is filled in from the germline J gene. Other nucleotide sequences in the sample specify the same CDR3. This chain connects TRBV13 to TRBJ1-3; no reliable D call. CDR1 is PRHDT and CDR2 is FYEKMQ in the germline V gene (reference sequence). The CDR3 contains 13 residues. The sequenced part of the CDR3 DNA is TGTGCCAGCAGCTTAGACGTTGATGACACG. Its translation is CASSLDVDDT. Given in full, the CDR3 is CASSLDVDDTIYF.

As to this clone: The read finishes 3 residues shy of the CDR3 end, and the germline J gene is used to complete it. The rearrangement uses TRBV7-6 and TRBJ1-2; D gene unclear. The CDR3 contains 13 residues. The germline CDR1 and CDR2 sequences are SGHVS and FNYEAQ. The CDR3 DNA, read in part, is TGTGCCAGCAGCTCCCCCGCCTCCTACGAC. Residues: CASSSPASYD. The whole CDR3 region reads CASSSPASYDYTF.

About this clone itself: The CDR3 end is not reached by the read, which stops 3 residues before it; the germline J gene fills it in. The chain is built from TRBV12-3 or TRBV12-4 and TRBJ2-7; 7 bases are a match to TRBD1. Germline trimming cut 6 bases from V and 5 bases from J; bases unmatched to any gene: 10. This CDR3 contains 14 residues. The CDR3 spells CASSHLDRPNEQYF. The sequenced CDR3 bases are TGTGCCAGCAGCCATTTGGACAGGCCCAACGAG.

Points on this clone: Read data end 3 residues before the CDR3 end; the end is taken from the germline J gene. This rearrangement joins TRBV7-7 to TRBJ1-3; D is unclear. Trimming pared 5 bases from V and 0 bases from J, leaving 8 bases between. Germline-derived CDR1 and CDR2 are SSHAT and FNYEAQ (reference sequence). CDR3 length equals 14 residues. The CDR3 reads CASSPNYSGNTIYF. The CDR3 bases that were read are TGTGCCAGCAGCCCGAACTACTCTGGAAACACC.

To note about this clone: The read finishes 3 residues shy of the CDR3 end, and the germline J gene is used to complete it. The V gene is TRBV10-2, the J gene TRBJ2-2, with D possibly matching TRBD1 (6 bases). The CDR3 is 15 residues long. The ends were cut back, 6 bases at V and 1 base at J, with 12 bases in the middle. Germline CDR1 and CDR2: WSHSY and SAAADI. The CDR3 here is CASSQTGLNTGELFF. The covered CDR3 bases are TGCGCCAGCAGCCAGACAGGCTTGAACACCGGGGAG.